This T cell receptor beta chain came from a study of T cell changes during pregnancy in multiple sclerosis. This clone was recorded once. The CDR3 sequence is 12 residues long. Trimming took off 3 bases at V and 1 base at J, with 3 bases between the two ends. Germline V gene data show CDR1 as KGHSH and CDR2 as LQKENI. TCRdb keeps only in-frame clones here, not all; method: immunoSEQ multiplex PCR. The repertoire has roughly 70,000 clones, 70% to 90% of them found once; the top ten carry around 3.2%. The source material was peripheral blood, sampled before pregnancy. The sequence derives from a female donor with multiple sclerosis, enrolled in a pregnancy study. The chain is built from TRBV18 and TRBJ2-5, with D hard to call. CDR3 amino acids: CASSPSQETQYF. CDR3 DNA sequence: TGTGCCAGCTCACCCTCCCAAGAGACCCAGTACTTC. Full variable domain (rest looked up from reference TRBV18 and TRBJ2-5): NAGVMQNPRHLVRRRGQEARLRCSPMKGHSHVYWYRQLPEEGLKFMVYLQKENIIDESGMPKERFSAEFPKEGPSILRIQQVVRGDSAAYFCASSPSQETQYFGPGTRLLVL.